This TCR beta chain was identified during a study of cytotoxic CD8 clonotypes in ibrutinib-treated CLL. Whole-study findings and limits: Clonality grew at ibrutinib response; at progression, it decreased back toward baseline.

Depth targeted 1 in 200,000 to 1 in 1 million T cells, averaging 10x coverage per clonotype. The protocol was immunoSEQ multiplex PCR, while the TCRdb copy is restricted to in-frame clones and leaves out a portion. The sample carries about 130,000 clones, 80% to 85% recorded once. A remark on this clone: Its antigen is unidentified.

The TCR sequence derives from a human donor with chronic lymphocytic leukemia. The sequenced sample was PBMCs, obtained after 24 months of ibrutinib treatment.

The CDR3 loop is CASSPPKGARGVTQYF. The CDR3 region has the DNA TGTGCCAGCAGCCCGCCTAAGGGGGCTAGGGGTGTGACCCAGTACTTC. The chain joins TRBV5-4 to TRBJ2-5; 7 nucleotides align to TRBD1. V lost 4 bases, J lost 7 bases, and 16 bases stayed unmatched. This CDR3 has 16 residues. Germline CDR1 reads SGHNT; CDR2 reads YYREEE (reference sequence).